This entry lists 9 T cell receptor beta chains sequenced from one sample in a study of T cell responses to AZD1222 COVID-19 vaccine. Clones were read by immunoSEQ multiplex PCR, and TCRdb kept only the in-frame ones, dropping some. The repertoire has approximately 110,000 clones, more than 80% of them found once; the top ten carry 3.5% to 5.5%. This specimen was peripheral blood, taken 28 days after the second AZD1222 dose. The source is an adult who received the AZD1222 COVID-19 vaccine.

The gene calls are TRBV5-1 and TRBJ2-5; TRBD2 aligns across 13 bases. This CDR3 is built from 16 residues. Unmatched junction bases numbered 4, after V lost 4 bases and J lost 1 base. Germline CDR1 and CDR2: SGHRS and YFSETQ. The CDR3 bases are TGCGCCAGCAGCACGGGGACTAGCGGGACCCAAGAGACCCAGTACTTC. Translating gives CASSTGTSGTQETQYF.

V and J are TRBV11-2 and TRBJ2-7, with no clear D. There are 14 residues in the CDR3. Germline V gene lookup returns CDR1 SGHAT and CDR2 FQNNGV. Trimming cost V 1 base and J 2 bases, with 9 bases left between them. The CDR3 protein is CASSLAHGTYEQYF. Here the CDR3 DNA reads TGTGCCAGCAGCTTAGCTCACGGAACCTACGAGCAGTACTTC. Complete variable domain (other parts from reference TRBV11-2 and TRBJ2-7): EAGVAQSPRYKIIEKRQSVAFWCNPISGHATLYWYQQILGQGPKLLIQFQNNGVVDDSQLPKDRFSAERLKGVDSTLKIQPAKLEDSAVYLCASSLAHGTYEQYFGPGTRLTVT.

This clone has only a few counts. This rearrangement joins TRBV6-1 to TRBJ1-5; D gene unclear. Deletions cut 3 bases from V and 1 base from J, with 7 bases between. Germline values: CDR1 MNHNS, CDR2 SASEGT. CDR3 size: 14 residues. The CDR3 bases are TGTGCCAGCAGTGATTCGCTCAGCAATCAGCCCCAGCATTTT. Its protein product is CASSDSLSNQPQHF.

The rearrangement links TRBV3-1 (or the pseudogene TRBV3-2) to TRBJ1-6, with D unclear. CDR1 LGHDT and CDR2 YNNKEL come from the germline V gene (reference sequence). There are 14 residues in the CDR3. V was trimmed by 6 bases and J by 10 bases, leaving 16 bases between them. The CDR3 DNA reads TGTGCCAGCAGTGAGCCCTCACGAGGCTCACCCCTCCACTTT. Its protein product is CASSEPSRGSPLHF.

The gene calls are TRBV5-1 and TRBJ1-4; 7 bases agree with TRBD1. The CDR3 contains 17 residues. The germline CDR1 and CDR2 sequences are SGHRS and YFSETQ. J lost 0 bases, V lost 3 bases, and 8 bases had no gene match. The chain's CDR3 is CASSSNTGTATNEKLFF. The CDR3 nucleotides are TGCGCCAGCAGCTCTAACACCGGGACAGCAACTAATGAAAAACTGTTTTTT. The entire variable domain, with the rest obtained from reference TRBV5-1 and TRBJ1-4, is as follows: KAGVTQTPRYLIKTRGQQVTLSCSPISGHRSVSWYQQTPGQGLQFLFEYFSETQRNKGNFPGRFSGRQFSNSRSEMNVSTLELGDSALYLCASSSNTGTATNEKLFFGSGTQLSVL.

This clone was observed a few times. This chain connects TRBV29-1 to TRBJ1-2, with D tentatively TRBD1 (6 bases). Germline V gene lookup returns CDR1 SQVTM and CDR2 ANQGSEA. V gave up 2 bases and J gave up 8 bases, with 21 bases separating them. CDR3 size: 15 residues. The CDR3 sequence is CSVEQEQGPATGYTF. CDR3 nucleotides: TGCAGCGTTGAACAGGAACAGGGCCCGGCCACCGGCTACACCTTC.

The chain uses TRBV30 and TRBJ1-2; D is perhaps TRBD1 (6 bases). CDR3 length equals 13 residues. CDR1 is GTSNPN, CDR2 SVGIG, per germline (reference sequence). The V gene lost 4 bases and the J gene lost 3 bases, with 12 bases spanning the gap. The CDR3 spells CAWTGARHYGYTF. In DNA, the CDR3 is TGTGCCTGGACAGGGGCGCGCCACTATGGCTACACCTTC.

This clone was counted only a few times. This sequence joins TRBV5-1 and TRBJ2-3; D is uncertain. Germline V gene lookup returns CDR1 SGHRS and CDR2 YFSETQ. V was shortened by 4 bases and J by 4 bases, with 7 bases between the two germline ends. This CDR3 has 12 amino acids. The CDR3 DNA reads as TGCGCCAGCAGCCCCCTCCCAGATACGCAGTATTTT. Encoded protein: CASSPLPDTQYF.

The chain is built from TRBV25-1 and TRBJ2-3; D remains ambiguous. CDR1 and CDR2 (germline): MGHDK, SYGVNS. Trimming cost V 3 bases and J 4 bases, with 14 bases left between them. CDR3 size: 15 residues. The CDR3 protein is CASSDHLEGPDTQYF. CDR3 bases: TGTGCCAGCAGTGACCACTTAGAAGGGCCAGATACGCAGTATTTT.